This T cell receptor beta chain was sequenced during a study of breast tumors, draining lymph nodes, adjacent tissues. TCRdb recomputed calls from the multiplex PCR reads with MiXCR, one row per CDR3 protein. The sample records approximately 13,000 distinct CDR3 sequences, around 36% being singletons. In its sample, this clonotype is medium-sized. What it binds is not known. Study results and limitations: Findings are consistent with lymph node origin and intratumoral expansion of most tumor T cells. Tumors had less TCR diversity than lymph nodes, more than nontumor tissue. The lymph node origin of tumor T cells was framed as consistent with a hypothesis, not demonstrated. Luminal-like breast cancer showed significantly higher tumor–nontumor repertoire similarity than basal-like.

Sequenced: breast tumor tissue. The sequence derives from a female donor with breast cancer. Some clones in this sample may be carry-over from other donors' samples.

CDR3 amino acids: CASSEAASGSSEQFF. In nucleotides, the CDR3 is TGTGCCAGCAGTGAAGCGGCTAGCGGGAGTAGTGAGCAGTTCTTC. The chain combines TRBV2 with TRBJ2-1, with 10 positions matching TRBD2. This CDR3 contains 15 residues. In germline, CDR1 is SNHLY, CDR2 FYNNEI. Trimming at V came to 0 bases and at J to 9 bases, leaving 5 bases not matched to a gene.